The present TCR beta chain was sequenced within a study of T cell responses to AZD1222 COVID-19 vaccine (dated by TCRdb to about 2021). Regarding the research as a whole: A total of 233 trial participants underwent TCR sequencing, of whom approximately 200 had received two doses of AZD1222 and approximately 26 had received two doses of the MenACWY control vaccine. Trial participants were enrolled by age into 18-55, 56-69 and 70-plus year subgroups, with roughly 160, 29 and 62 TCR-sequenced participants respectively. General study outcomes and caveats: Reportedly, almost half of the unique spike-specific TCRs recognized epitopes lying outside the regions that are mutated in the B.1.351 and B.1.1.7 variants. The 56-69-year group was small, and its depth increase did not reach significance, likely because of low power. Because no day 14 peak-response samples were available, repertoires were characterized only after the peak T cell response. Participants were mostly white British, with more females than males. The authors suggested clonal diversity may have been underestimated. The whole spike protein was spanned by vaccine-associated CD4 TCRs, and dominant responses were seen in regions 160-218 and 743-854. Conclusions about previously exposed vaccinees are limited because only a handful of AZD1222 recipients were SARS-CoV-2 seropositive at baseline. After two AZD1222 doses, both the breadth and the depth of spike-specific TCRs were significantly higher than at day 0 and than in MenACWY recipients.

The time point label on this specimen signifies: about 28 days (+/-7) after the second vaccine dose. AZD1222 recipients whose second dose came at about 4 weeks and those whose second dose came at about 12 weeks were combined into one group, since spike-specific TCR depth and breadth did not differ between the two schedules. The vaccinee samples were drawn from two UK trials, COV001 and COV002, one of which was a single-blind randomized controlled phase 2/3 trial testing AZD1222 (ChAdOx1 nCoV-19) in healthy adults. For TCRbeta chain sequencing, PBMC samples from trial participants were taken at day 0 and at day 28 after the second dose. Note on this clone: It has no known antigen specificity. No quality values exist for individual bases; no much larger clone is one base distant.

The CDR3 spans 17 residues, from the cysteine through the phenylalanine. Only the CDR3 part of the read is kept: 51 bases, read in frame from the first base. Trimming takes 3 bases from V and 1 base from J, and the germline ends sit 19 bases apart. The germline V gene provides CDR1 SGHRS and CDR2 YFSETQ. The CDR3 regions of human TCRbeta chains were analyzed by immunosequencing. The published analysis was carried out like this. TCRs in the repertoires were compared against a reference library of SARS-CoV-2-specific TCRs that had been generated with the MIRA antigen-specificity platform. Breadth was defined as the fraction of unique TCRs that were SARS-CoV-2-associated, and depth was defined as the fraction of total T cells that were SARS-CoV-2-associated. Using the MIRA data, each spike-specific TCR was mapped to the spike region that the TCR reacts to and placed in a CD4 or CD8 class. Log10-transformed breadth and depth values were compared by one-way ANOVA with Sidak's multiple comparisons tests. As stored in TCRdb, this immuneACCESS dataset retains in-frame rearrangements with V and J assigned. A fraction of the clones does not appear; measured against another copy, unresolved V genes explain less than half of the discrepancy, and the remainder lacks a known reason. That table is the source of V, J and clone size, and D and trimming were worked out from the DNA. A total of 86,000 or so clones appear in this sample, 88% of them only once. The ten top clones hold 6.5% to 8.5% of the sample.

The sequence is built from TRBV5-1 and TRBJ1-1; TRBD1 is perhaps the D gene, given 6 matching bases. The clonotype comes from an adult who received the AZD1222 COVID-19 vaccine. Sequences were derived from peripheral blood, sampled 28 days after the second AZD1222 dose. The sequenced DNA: TGCGCCAGCAGCTCCGCGTTGGGAGGGGGACAGAACACTGAAGCTTTCTTT. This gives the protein CASSSALGGGQNTEAFF.